The 15 T cell receptor beta chains below come from one sample, sequenced in a study of post-analysis software for immune sequencing data (dated by TCRdb to between 2015 and 2017). These receptors have no known antigen. The method behind the library was PCR. Sequencing used an Illumina HiSeq 2500. Unique molecular identifiers were incorporated into TCR beta cDNA libraries to reduce PCR and sequencing biases. Through fastp at Q25 and MiXCR, TCRdb rebuilt clones from the public reads, retaining in-frame beta chains. Each entry merges the rows of one CDR3 protein and shows their most common DNA and genes. This sample lists about 770,000 distinct CDR3 sequences; roughly 46% were detected once. The ten largest clonotypes hold roughly 4.9% of the sample. Broad study findings and their caveats: Significantly higher frequencies in patients than in controls were found for a few TRBV segments, including TRBV5-6, TRBV5-1 and TRBV20-1.

Source material: blood. These receptors were taken from a girl under 18 with multiple sclerosis.

The chain combines TRBV4-1 with TRBJ2-4; TRBD2 matches 10 bases. Trimming at V came to 3 bases and at J to 15 bases, leaving 11 bases not matched to a gene. The germline CDR1 and CDR2 sequences are MGHRA and YSYEKL. This CDR3 has 14 residues. The CDR3 loop is CASSHELAGYERYF. CDR3 nucleotide sequence: TGCGCCAGCAGCCATGAACTAGCGGGATACGAGCGGTACTTC.

This clonotype was seen a few times. V usage is TRBV2 and J usage is TRBJ1-5; D is ambiguous. The CDR3 covers 17 residues. The germline V and J ends were trimmed by 3 bases and 1 base, with 16 bases remaining between them. Germline V gene lookup returns CDR1 SNHLY and CDR2 FYNNEI. For the CDR3, the DNA is TGTGCCAGCAGTGACACCGGTTGGTCCCCCAGCAATCAGCCCCAGCATTTT. The encoded protein is CASSDTGWSPSNQPQHF.

This clonotype was counted only a few times. The chain recombines TRBV7-8 with TRBJ2-1; 9 nucleotides line up with TRBD1. The CDR3 has 15 amino acids. Germline V lookup: CDR1 SGHVS, CDR2 FQNEAQ. J was trimmed by 3 bases and V by 6 bases; bases with no gene match: 6. The CDR3: CASRIGTGNYNEQFF. As DNA, the CDR3 is TGTGCCAGCAGGATAGGGACAGGGAACTACAATGAGCAGTTCTTC.

The rearrangement uses TRBV2 and TRBJ2-7; D is perhaps TRBD2 (6 bases). This CDR3 has 15 amino acids. Germline-derived CDR1 and CDR2 are SNHLY and FYNNEI. The V and J ends lost 5 bases and 6 bases respectively, with 20 bases between them. In nucleotides, the CDR3 is TGTGCCAGCAGTCTTATGTCCAGGCGGCGGGGCGAGCAGTACTTC. The encoded protein is CASSLMSRRRGEQYF.

This clonotype was seen only a few times. V is TRBV20-1 and J is TRBJ2-4; no firm D call. The V gene lost 6 bases and the J gene lost 10 bases, with 13 bases spanning the gap. This CDR3 comprises 11 residues. Germline-derived CDR1 and CDR2 are DFQATT and SNEGSKA (reference sequence). This CDR3 is CSAKGPRIQYF. The DNA of the CDR3 is TGCAGTGCCAAAGGACCGAGAATTCAGTACTTC.

This clonotype was counted only a few times. The V call is TRBV5-6, the J call TRBJ1-1; D remains ambiguous. This CDR3 has 14 residues. V lost 0 bases and J 3 bases, leaving 9 bases between the germline ends. Germline CDR1 SGHDT, CDR2 YYEEEE. CDR3: CASSLVDRYTEAFF. CDR3 nucleotides: TGTGCCAGCAGCTTGGTCGACCGGTACACTGAAGCTTTCTTT.

The V gene is TRBV24-1, the J gene TRBJ2-7; D is ambiguous. The CDR3 is 16 amino acids. The V gene's germline CDR1 is KGHDR and CDR2 SFDVKD. V dropped 2 bases and J dropped 2 bases, with 15 bases sitting between them. The CDR3 loop reads CATSDSLGPRPYEQYF. The CDR3 coding sequence is TGTGCCACCAGTGATTCCCTCGGACCTCGCCCCTACGAGCAGTACTTC.

The V call is TRBV9, the J call TRBJ2-4; 9 bases map to TRBD1. The CDR3 has 15 amino acids. V gave up 1 base and J gave up 6 bases; unmatched junction bases: 5. Germline values: CDR1 SGDLS, CDR2 YYNGEE. In DNA form, the CDR3 reads TGTGCCAGCAGCGTATCCACAGGGGGCGGAAACATTCAGTACTTC. This encodes CASSVSTGGGNIQYF.

This clonotype was counted only a few times. The chain is built from TRBV5-1 and TRBJ1-2; 7 bases are a match to TRBD1. The CDR3 length is 15 residues. Germline CDR1 reads SGHRS; CDR2 reads YFSETQ. The V segment lost 0 bases and the J segment 4 bases; nucleotides outside the gene matches: 6. Here the CDR3 reads CASSLGTGEIYGYTF. The CDR3 DNA reads TGCGCCAGCAGCTTGGGGACAGGCGAAATCTATGGCTACACCTTC.

The V gene is TRBV5-1, the J gene TRBJ2-5; tentative D call: TRBD1 (6 bases). With 3 bases removed from V and 2 bases from J, the gap between germline ends came to 14 bases. The germline V gene has CDR1 SGHRS and CDR2 YFSETQ. The CDR3 has 15 residues. CDR3 in DNA: TGCGCCAGCAGCTACGGACAGTACGGGCAAGAGACCCAGTACTTC. Its protein product is CASSYGQYGQETQYF.

In this sample, this clonotype turned up a few times. This chain joins TRBV20-1 and TRBJ2-7; no definite D call. The CDR3 runs 15 residues. Between the trimmed V and J ends, which lost 5 bases and 0 bases, there was a span of 17 bases. In germline, CDR1 is DFQATT, CDR2 SNEGSKA (reference sequence). The CDR3 DNA follows: TGCAGTGCTTCTTCGACCACCCTTAGCTCCTACGAGCAGTACTTC. Amino acid sequence: CSASSTTLSSYEQYF.

This clonotype was seen only once. The chain combines TRBV7-9 with TRBJ2-1, with TRBD2 matching 7 bases. J gave up 8 bases and V 3 bases, and 1 base lay outside the gene matches. This CDR3 has 12 residues. Germline CDR1 is SEHNR and CDR2 is FQNEAQ (reference sequence). CDR3 nucleotides: TGTGCCAGCAGCTTTACTAGCGATGAGCAGTTCTTC. Translated, it gives CASSFTSDEQFF.

The V and J genes are TRBV3-1 and TRBJ2-3, with D tentatively TRBD2 (7 bases). V was pared by 4 bases and J by 5 bases, with 25 bases between. The germline gives CDR1 LGHDT, CDR2 YNNKEL (reference sequence). This CDR3 has 18 residues. CDR3 sequence reads: CASSRWLRGEGYGDTQYF. CDR3 nucleotides: TGTGCCAGCAGCCGGTGGTTAAGGGGGGAGGGCTACGGAGATACGCAGTATTTT.

Only a few counts were recorded for this clonotype. The chain is built from TRBV20-1 and TRBJ2-7; 12 bases line up with TRBD2. Germline-derived CDR1 and CDR2 are DFQATT and SNEGSKA (reference sequence). The V gene end was trimmed by 0 bases and the J gene end by 3 bases; junction bases not matched to a gene: 6. The CDR3 extends over 16 amino acids. The CDR3 loop is CSAREPRLAGDYEQYF. The CDR3 DNA sequence: TGCAGTGCTAGAGAGCCCAGACTAGCGGGGGACTACGAGCAGTACTTC.

The J gene is TRBJ2-3, the V gene TRBV20-1; 8 nucleotides line up with TRBD1. V lost 5 bases to trimming and J lost 4 bases; unmatched junction nucleotides: 11. CDR1 DFQATT and CDR2 SNEGSKA come from the germline V gene (reference sequence). CDR3 length: 15 amino acids. The CDR3 coding sequence is TGCAGTGCTGAGGGGATACAGGGGGATTCAGATACGCAGTATTTT. Amino acids: CSAEGIQGDSDTQYF.